The 25 T cell receptor beta chains below come from one sample, sequenced in a study of cytomegalovirus exposure and HLA in healthy donors. PCR primers comprised 60 Vbeta and 13 Jbeta primers. Sequencing used immunoSEQ multiplex PCR; TCRdb keeps in-frame clones, though not all of them. Of 100,000 to 150,000 clones listed, 80% are singletons. What was sequenced was PBMCs. The receptors derive from a man aged 35-49 years in good health and CMV-seronegative.

This clone was observed a handful of times. In DNA form, the CDR3 reads TGTGCCAGCAGCCTCCGACAGGGTCCCGGGGAGCTGTTTTTT. This codes for CASSLRQGPGELFF. The chain joins TRBV9 to TRBJ2-2, with 7 nucleotides matching TRBD1. This CDR3 has 14 residues. V shed 4 bases and J 6 bases; nucleotides not matched to a gene: 6. Germline V gives CDR1 SGDLS, CDR2 YYNGEE.

This chain uses TRBV5-1 with TRBJ1-1; D is perhaps TRBD1 (6 bases). The CDR3 is made up of 14 amino acids. Between the trimmed V and J ends, which lost 0 bases and 0 bases, there was a span of 6 bases. Germline V gene data show CDR1 as SGHRS and CDR2 as YFSETQ. This CDR3 reads CASSLGQVNTEAFF. CDR3 sequence (DNA): TGCGCCAGCAGCTTGGGACAGGTGAACACTGAAGCTTTCTTT.

The chain couples TRBV28 to TRBJ1-2, with 7 bases aligning to TRBD1. Per the germline V gene, CDR1 is MDHEN and CDR2 is SYDVKM. The ends lost 5 bases at V and 6 bases at J; junction bases unmatched: 6. This CDR3 spans 13 amino acids. CDR3 nucleotide sequence: TGTGCCAGCAGTCCGAGCGACAGGGATGGCTACACCTTC. Protein: CASSPSDRDGYTF.

This clone has just a few counts. The rearrangement links TRBV18 to TRBJ2-7, with 12 bases fitting TRBD2. The V gene's germline CDR1 is KGHSH and CDR2 LQKENI. V shed 3 bases, J shed 3 bases, and the junction held 15 bases outside the gene matches. The CDR3 extends over 19 amino acids. Here the CDR3 DNA reads TGTGCCAGCTCACCTACCGGACTAGCGGGAACGTCACCCGGCTACGAGCAGTACTTC. As protein: CASSPTGLAGTSPGYEQYF. Full variable domain (rest looked up from reference TRBV18 and TRBJ2-7): NAGVMQNPRHLVRRRGQEARLRCSPMKGHSHVYWYRQLPEEGLKFMVYLQKENIIDESGMPKERFSAEFPKEGPSILRIQQVVRGDSAAYFCASSPTGLAGTSPGYEQYFGPGTRLTVT.

The chain carries TRBV27 and TRBJ2-1, with 10 bases matching TRBD1. Germline CDR1 is MNHEY and CDR2 is SMNVEV (reference sequence). The CDR3 contains 13 residues. CDR3 nucleotides: TGTGCGGCCGGGACAGGGGCATACAATGAGCAGTTCTTC. As protein: CAAGTGAYNEQFF.

The chain uses TRBV6-1 and TRBJ1-1; 7 bases match TRBD1. The CDR3 is 14 amino acids. Germline-derived CDR1 and CDR2 are MNHNS and SASEGT. V shed 5 bases and J 4 bases; nucleotides not matched to a gene: 7. CDR3 DNA sequence: TGTGCCAGCAGTCTGACTGGGACAGCCACTGAAGCTTTCTTT. Its protein is CASSLTGTATEAFF.

In DNA, the CDR3 is TGCGCCAGCAGCGTGAGCAGGGATAAGAACACTGAAGCTTTCTTT. Amino acids: CASSVSRDKNTEAFF. The gene calls are TRBV5-1 and TRBJ1-1, with D possibly TRBD1 on 5 matching bases. Germline CDR1 and CDR2: SGHRS and YFSETQ. The CDR3 extends over 15 amino acids. The V and J ends lost 4 bases and 1 base respectively, with 14 bases between them.

In regard to this clone: Other DNA sequences of this sample code for an identical CDR3. V and J are TRBV2 and TRBJ2-5; 7 bases are a match to TRBD1. The CDR3 spans 14 residues. J lost 0 bases, V lost 3 bases, and 1 base had no gene match. CDR1 SNHLY and CDR2 FYNNEI come from the germline V gene. The CDR3 bases are TGTGCCAGCAGTGAGGGACAGTACCAAGAGACCCAGTACTTC. Translation gives CASSEGQYQETQYF.

This chain joins TRBV28 and TRBJ1-2; 9 bases are a match to TRBD1. Germline loops: CDR1 MDHEN, CDR2 SYDVKM. J gave up 8 bases and V 5 bases, and 6 bases lay outside the gene matches. This CDR3 has 13 amino acids. The CDR3 spells CASSVRTGEGYTF. CDR3 nucleotide sequence: TGTGCCAGCAGTGTACGGACAGGGGAAGGCTACACCTTC.

The sample holds one count of this clone. The chain has TRBV2 and TRBJ2-7, with TRBD2 identical over 10 bases. V shed 2 bases and J 5 bases; nucleotides not matched to a gene: 6. Germline V CDR1 and CDR2: SNHLY, FYNNEI. The length of the CDR3 is 15 residues. CDR3 sequence reads: CASSERAGGSNEQYF. Here the CDR3 DNA reads TGTGCCAGCAGTGAAAGAGCGGGAGGGTCCAACGAGCAGTACTTC.

CDR3 nucleotides: TGTGCCAGCAGCACTGCCCTACAGGGGGCTGGTTCACCCCTCCACTTT. Its protein product is CASSTALQGAGSPLHF. This sequence joins TRBV28 and TRBJ1-6; 9 positions match TRBD1. Germline loops: CDR1 MDHEN, CDR2 SYDVKM. This CDR3 has 16 residues. V dropped 6 bases and J dropped 9; count of bases not matched to a gene: 12.

This chain links TRBV29-1 with TRBJ1-1; the D is unclear. Per germline, CDR1 SQVTM and CDR2 ANQGSEA. The CDR3 has 12 residues. V lost 4 bases and J 1 base, leaving 7 bases between the germline ends. The DNA of the CDR3 is TGCAGCGTTGGAGGAGCGAACACTGAAGCTTTCTTT. It yields the protein CSVGGANTEAFF.

This chain connects TRBV6-6 to TRBJ1-1, with TRBD1 as a possible D gene (5 bases). Per the germline V gene, CDR1 is MNHNY and CDR2 is SVGAGI (reference sequence). The V gene lost 2 bases and the J gene lost 2 bases, with 9 bases spanning the gap. The CDR3 totals 14 residues. CDR3 residues: CASSYVGLNTEAFF. CDR3 DNA: TGTGCCAGCAGTTACGTGGGGCTTAACACTGAAGCTTTCTTT.

V gene TRBV10-3 combines with J gene TRBJ2-5, with 11 bases lining up with TRBD1. V dropped 5 bases and J dropped 1; count of bases not matched to a gene: 6. Germline lookup yields CDR1 ENHRY and CDR2 SYGVKD. The CDR3 runs to 16 residues. The CDR3 sequence is CAISRRGTGGQETQYF. The DNA for the CDR3 is TGTGCCATCAGTCGCCGTGGGACAGGGGGCCAAGAGACCCAGTACTTC.

V gene TRBV15 combines with J gene TRBJ2-5; 12 bases are a match to TRBD1. The CDR3 spans 17 residues. V was pared by 0 bases and J by 5 bases, with 7 bases of the junction left unmatched. Germline-derived CDR1 and CDR2 are LNHNV and YYDKDF (reference sequence). The CDR3 DNA reads as TGTGCCACCAGCAGAGATGCCGGGACAGGGGGCCGTGAGACCCAGTACTTC. It translates to CATSRDAGTGGRETQYF.

J is TRBJ2-7 and V is TRBV7-6; 12 bases match TRBD2. Per the germline V gene, CDR1 is SGHVS and CDR2 is FNYEAQ. V trimming: 5 bases; J trimming: 1 base; junction bases outside the gene matches: 3. The CDR3 consists of 15 residues. CDR3 loop: CASSQGLAGSYEQYF. The CDR3, as DNA: TGTGCCAGCAGCCAAGGACTAGCGGGATCCTACGAGCAGTACTTC.

The rearrangement links TRBV30 to TRBJ1-2; D is possibly TRBD1 (5 bases). The CDR3 totals 15 residues. Trimming removed 3 bases from V and 2 bases from J, with 16 bases in between. Germline lookup yields CDR1 GTSNPN and CDR2 SVGIG (reference sequence). CDR3 sequence: CAWSPTGLSNYGYTF. The CDR3 bases are TGTGCCTGGAGCCCAACAGGCCTCTCAAACTATGGCTACACCTTC.

The gene calls are TRBV19 and TRBJ1-2; TRBD1 agrees at 11 bases. V trimming: 1 base; J trimming: 4 bases; junction bases outside the gene matches: 2. Germline V gives CDR1 LNHDA, CDR2 SQIVND (reference sequence). The CDR3 has 15 residues. Written as DNA, the CDR3 is TGTGCCAGTAGTATAGCCGGGACAGGGGGCTATGGCTACACCTTC. Its protein is CASSIAGTGGYGYTF.

The chain combines TRBV27 with TRBJ1-1; 7 positions agree with TRBD1. This CDR3 region has 15 residues. Germline V gene lookup returns CDR1 MNHEY and CDR2 SMNVEV (reference sequence). V lost 5 bases, J lost 3 bases, and 9 bases stayed unmatched. The CDR3 nucleotides read TGTGCCAGCAGTCGAGAGACAGGGATAGACACTGAAGCTTTCTTT. This gives the protein CASSRETGIDTEAFF.

The CDR3 loop reads CASSLMVGQSPTEQYF. In DNA form, the CDR3 reads TGCGCCAGCAGCTTGATGGTGGGGCAATCTCCTACCGAGCAGTACTTC. V usage is TRBV5-1 and J usage is TRBJ2-7; a weak D match, TRBD1 (5 bases). Trimming stripped 1 base from V and 6 bases from J, with 20 bases between. The CDR3 is 16 amino acids. From germline, CDR1 is SGHRS and CDR2 YFSETQ.

This clone appeared a few times. The chain combines TRBV10-3 with TRBJ2-7; D may be TRBD1 (6 bases). Looked up from germline, CDR1 is ENHRY and CDR2 is SYGVKD. CDR3 length: 13 residues. Trimming removed 6 bases at V and 3 bases at J, with 12 bases between. The CDR3 is CAIRSGQLYEQYF. CDR3 bases: TGTGCCATCAGGTCCGGACAGCTCTACGAGCAGTACTTC.

This clone was seen only once. J is TRBJ1-1 and V is TRBV4-1; TRBD1 agrees at 9 bases. The germline gives CDR1 MGHRA, CDR2 YSYEKL. V gave up 3 bases and J gave up 3 bases; unmatched junction bases: 5. CDR3 size: 15 residues. The CDR3 DNA follows: TGCGCCAGCAGCCAGGACAGGGGAGCCTACACTGAAGCTTTCTTT. Translation gives CASSQDRGAYTEAFF.

The V call is TRBV5-1, the J call TRBJ2-1; TRBD1 agrees at 7 bases. Trimming at V came to 3 bases and at J to 7 bases, leaving 4 bases not matched to a gene. The CDR3 is 13 amino acids. From germline, CDR1 is SGHRS and CDR2 YFSETQ. The CDR3 region has the DNA TGCGCCAGCAGCTCACCAGGGGGTAATGAGCAGTTCTTC. Protein: CASSSPGGNEQFF.

This chain joins TRBV6-1 and TRBJ1-2, with D uncertain. The V gene's germline CDR1 is MNHNS and CDR2 SASEGT. This CDR3 comprises 13 residues. V lost 11 bases to trimming and J lost 2 bases, with 15 bases between them. This CDR3 is CALSLAENYGYTF. DNA for the CDR3: TGTGCCCTATCCCTAGCAGAGAACTATGGCTACACCTTC.

V is TRBV5-1 and J is TRBJ2-5; 10 bases align to TRBD2. CDR1 and CDR2 from the germline V gene are SGHRS and YFSETQ. CDR3 length: 14 residues. Trimming at V came to 3 bases and at J to 5 bases, leaving 4 bases not matched to a gene. CDR3 protein: CASSSSGSVETQYF. CDR3 DNA: TGCGCCAGCAGCTCTAGCGGGAGCGTCGAGACCCAGTACTTC. The variable domain in full, completed from reference TRBV5-1 and TRBJ2-5, reads KAGVTQTPRYLIKTRGQQVTLSCSPISGHRSVSWYQQTPGQGLQFLFEYFSETQRNKGNFPGRFSGRQFSNSRSEMNVSTLELGDSALYLCASSSSGSVETQYFGPGTRLLVL.